This T cell receptor beta chain was captured by sequencing in a study of shared clonotypes between healthy human individuals. Study-wide results and limits: When compared with the clonotypes that were shared by all four sorted-subset donors, the non-shared clonotypes turned out to have lower generation probabilities.

Naive CD8 cells, CD45RO-negative and positively selected for CCR7, excluded terminally differentiated effector memory CD45RA+ cells. The CDR3 runs 15 residues. Germline V gene sequence: CDR1 SGHDT, CDR2 YYEEEE. V was shortened by 4 bases and J by 3 bases, with 16 bases between the two germline ends. With respect to this clone: Its antigen is not known.

Profiled with immunoSEQ multiplex PCR; TCRdb holds only in-frame clones, not every one. The repertoire has about 2,200,000 clones, approximately 94% of them found once; the top ten carry roughly 1.7%. The genes are TRBV5-6 and TRBJ1-1; no reliable D call. This receptor was obtained from a man aged 18 to 30 in good health. Some clones in this sample may be carry-over from other donors' samples. Sequenced input: naive CD8+ T cells from PBMCs. CDR3 region: CASSGYRGGDTEAFF. The CDR3 nucleotides read TGTGCCAGCAGCGGCTATCGCGGCGGCGACACTGAAGCTTTCTTT.